This T cell receptor beta chain was identified during a study of T cells in Graves' hyperthyroidism and ophthalmopathy. In this sample, this clonotype turned up many times. The CDR3 regions of TCR beta were amplified from RNA transcripts. The HTBI primer set served for first-round RT-PCR of the TCR CDR3. In TCRdb, the multiplex PCR reads were re-called with MiXCR into one record per CDR3 protein. The sample has 450,000 to 650,000 distinct CDR3 sequences, roughly 20% seen once. The CDR3 has 18 amino acids. Germline loops: CDR1 SGHVS, CDR2 FQNEAQ. V dropped 1 base and J dropped 4; count of bases not matched to a gene: 9.

Sequenced sample: blood. The V gene is TRBV7-8, the J gene TRBJ2-2; 10 bases are shared with TRBD2. This receptor was identified in a man aged 18 to 29 with Graves' hyperthyroidism. The CDR3, as DNA: TGTGCCAGCAGCTTAGTGAAAGCGGGGGGGCATCTCACCGGGGAGCTGTTTTTT. Its translation is CASSLVKAGGHLTGELFF.